Listed below are T cell receptor beta chains from one sample, sequenced in a study of CD8+CD57+ T cells in acquired aplastic anemia. TCRdb reanalysed the reads using MiXCR and keeps one entry per CDR3 protein. The table records around 170,000 distinct CDR3 sequences, 48% of them present only once. The sample comprised sorted CD4+, CD8+, or CD8+CD57+ T cells (not recorded which) from PBMCs. The receptors stem from a human donor with aplastic anemia. The CDR3 runs from the conserved cysteine through the conserved F or W. The D gene is left open where the match is weak. The size entry is marked missing in some rows and otherwise reads once, few, many or a size class.

TRBJ2-3,TRBV9,-,-,CASSARGDGRTDTQYF,TGTGCCAGCAGCGCAAGAGGGGACGGCCGCACAGATACGCAGTATTTT
TRBJ2-5,TRBV7-9,-,many,CASSLMTVQETQYF,TGTGCCAGCAGCTTAATGACAGTACAAGAGACCCAGTACTTC
TRBJ1-1,TRBV5-1,-,-,CASSRTWGEGTEAFF,TGCGCCAGCAGCCGAACGTGGGGTGAGGGTACTGAAGCTTTCTTT
TRBJ2-7,TRBV7-2,TRBD1,once,CASSSGQGRGYEQYF,TGTGCCAGCAGCTCAGGACAGGGTCGTGGCTACGAGCAGTACTTC
TRBJ2-6,TRBV4-3,-,many,CASSQPIRGPGANVLTF,TGCGCCAGCAGCCAACCTATCAGGGGCCCTGGGGCCAACGTCCTGACTTTC
TRBJ1-6,TRBV25-1,-,-,CASSEWGESYSPLHF,TGTGCCAGCAGTGAATGGGGGGAGTCTTACTCACCCCTCCACTTT
TRBJ1-1,TRBV20-1,-,-,CSARFEGDITEAFF,TGCAGTGCTAGGTTTGAAGGGGACATCACTGAAGCTTTCTTT
TRBJ2-7,TRBV19,-,-,CASSARTESSYEQYF,TGTGCCAGTAGTGCGAGGACAGAAAGCTCCTACGAGCAGTACTTC
TRBJ1-3,TRBV9,-,few,CASSVGGSSGNTIYF,TGTGCCAGCAGCGTAGGAGGGAGCTCTGGGAACACCATATATTTT
TRBJ2-1,TRBV9,-,-,CASSQGEGGYNEQFF,TGTGCCAGCAGCCAGGGTGAAGGGGGGTACAATGAGCAGTTCTTC
TRBJ2-5,TRBV5-4,TRBD2,many,CASSPGWGGEETQYF,TGTGCCAGCAGCCCCGGGTGGGGGGGTGAAGAGACCCAGTACTTC
TRBJ1-1,TRBV25-1,-,-,CASSVLQGSAFF,TGTGCCAGCAGTGTTTTACAGGGTTCTGCTTTCTTT
TRBJ1-1,TRBV10-3,-,-,CAISEGGF,TGTGCCATCAGTGAGGGGGGGTTT
TRBJ1-2,TRBV19,-,-,CASSPRYGLSGYTF,TGTGCCAGTAGTCCCCGTTATGGTTTGAGTGGCTACACCTTC
TRBJ1-1,TRBV20-1,-,-,CSGKKGMVIEVFF,TGCAGTGGGAAAAAGGGGATGGTTATTGAAGTTTTCTTT
TRBJ2-1,TRBV24-1,TRBD2,many,CATSGTSGSNNEQFF,TGTGCCACCAGCGGGACTAGCGGGAGTAACAATGAGCAGTTCTTC
TRBJ1-4,TRBV29-1,-,-,CSSMLATNEKLFF,TGCAGCTCCATGTTAGCAACTAATGAAAAACTGTTTTTT
TRBJ1-5,TRBV15,-,-,CATSGGSRVGQPQHF,TGTGCCACCAGTGGTGGATCGAGGGTGGGTCAGCCCCAGCATTTT
TRBJ1-2,TRBV4-2,-,many,CASSQAGTSYGYTF,TGTGCCAGCAGCCAAGCCGGGACGTCTTATGGCTACACCTTC
TRBJ1-2,TRBV5-8,-,many,CASSLALGGNDGYTF,TGTGCCAGCAGCTTGGCCTTAGGGGGAAACGATGGCTACACCTTC
TRBJ2-1,TRBV10-1,TRBD2,-,CASFTGTTCYNEQFF,TGCGCCAGCTTTACCGGGACTACTTGCTACAATGAGCAGTTCTTC
TRBJ1-5,TRBV24-1,-,few,CATSGGWGNQPQHF,TGTGCCACCAGTGGGGGATGGGGAAATCAGCCCCAGCATTTT
TRBJ2-1,TRBV7-3,TRBD1,many,CASSRDRGSNEQFF,TGTGCCAGCAGCCGCGACAGGGGTTCCAATGAGCAGTTCTTC
TRBJ2-6,TRBV11-2,-,-,CASSLLDSGANVLTF,TGTGCCAGCAGCTTACTGGACTCTGGGGCCAACGTCCTGACTTTC
TRBJ2-1,TRBV20-1,TRBD1,-,CSARKGQGVVEQFF,TGCAGTGCTAGAAAGGGACAGGGGGTCGTCGAGCAGTTCTTC
TRBJ2-5,TRBV9,TRBD1,-,CASSAPGQGLETQYF,TGTGCCAGCAGCGCCCCCGGACAGGGTTTAGAGACCCAGTACTTC
TRBJ1-6,TRBV15,-,few,CATSRVGDSPLHF,TGTGCCACCAGCAGAGTTGGCGATTCACCCCTCCACTTT
TRBJ1-6,TRBV6-1,-,many,CASSVQGQGSPLHF,TGTGCCAGCAGTGTGCAGGGGCAGGGATCACCCCTCCACTTT
TRBJ2-1,TRBV29-1,TRBD2,-,CSVEGAGWPTHEQFF,TGCAGCGTTGAAGGAGCGGGGTGGCCTACTCATGAGCAGTTCTTC
TRBJ1-5,TRBV24-1,TRBD1,once,CATSTGTEVPPQHF,TGTGCCACCAGTACCGGGACAGAGGTTCCGCCCCAGCATTTT
TRBJ2-3,TRBV20-1,TRBD2,-,CSASKRGSGTDTQYF,TGCAGTGCTAGTAAGCGGGGGTCGGGCACAGATACGCAGTATTTT
TRBJ2-7,TRBV2,TRBD2,few,CASSGTSGRDEQYF,TGTGCCAGCAGTGGGACTAGCGGGAGAGACGAGCAGTACTTC
TRBJ1-5,TRBV24-1,-,many,CATSDTGQHSNQPQHF,TGTGCCACCAGTGATACTGGACAGCATAGCAATCAGCCCCAGCATTTT
TRBJ1-2,TRBV19,TRBD1,-,CASSISPGQVGYGYTF,TGTGCCAGTAGTATCAGCCCCGGACAGGTGGGCTATGGCTACACCTTC
TRBJ1-6,TRBV25-1,-,-,CASSFMGSPLHF,TGTGCCAGCAGTTTTATGGGTTCACCCCTCCACTTT
TRBJ2-1,TRBV24-1,-,-,CATSGVLGTTYNEQFF,TGTGCCACCAGTGGGGTTTTAGGGACCACCTACAATGAGCAGTTCTTC
TRBJ2-3,TRBV19,-,-,CASRRGPGHTDTQYF,TGTGCCAGTAGGCGAGGACCGGGACACACAGATACGCAGTATTTT
TRBJ2-5,TRBV5-8,-,many,CASSLTPETQYF,TGTGCCAGCAGCTTGACGCCAGAGACCCAGTACTTC
TRBJ1-3,TRBV3-1,-,-,CASSQAGTRNTIYF,TGTGCCAGCAGCCAAGCCGGGACCAGAAACACCATATATTTT
TRBJ2-3,TRBV20-1,-,-,CSARLGVSTDTQYF,TGCAGTGCTAGGTTAGGAGTTAGCACAGATACGCAGTATTTT
TRBJ1-5,TRBV15,-,once,CATSRKGGSNQPQHF,TGTGCCACCAGCAGAAAGGGGGGAAGCAATCAGCCCCAGCATTTT
TRBJ2-4,TRBV2,-,-,CASTRVEVNIQYF,TGTGCCAGCACTCGGGTGGAGGTAAACATTCAGTACTTC
TRBJ1-1,TRBV5-6,-,few,CASSLDREAFF,TGTGCCAGCAGCTTGGACAGGGAAGCTTTCTTT
TRBJ1-1,TRBV7-9,-,many,CANHPGDTEAFF,TGTGCCAACCACCCCGGGGACACTGAAGCTTTCTTT
TRBJ2-7,TRBV6-1,-,many,CASSAIAYEQYF,TGTGCCAGCAGTGCGATAGCCTACGAGCAGTACTTC
TRBJ1-2,TRBV7-2,TRBD1,-,CASSVTGVANYGYTF,TGTGCCAGCAGCGTGACAGGGGTAGCTAACTATGGCTACACCTTC
TRBJ2-4,TRBV19,TRBD2,many,CASSMATSGSLAKNIQYF,TGTGCCAGTAGTATGGCTACTAGCGGGAGCCTAGCCAAAAACATTCAGTACTTC
TRBJ2-7,TRBV6-1,TRBD1,once,CASTNGGTGTYEQYF,TGTGCCAGCACCAACGGGGGGACAGGGACCTACGAGCAGTACTTC
TRBJ2-3,TRBV5-4,-,-,CASRYNKGGTDTQYF,TGTGCCAGCAGATACAATAAGGGAGGCACAGATACGCAGTATTTT
TRBJ1-2,TRBV29-1,-,once,CSVETTGTNYGYTF,TGCAGCGTTGAGACGACAGGAACAAACTATGGCTACACCTTC
TRBJ2-3,TRBV19,-,-,CASSMDSLGDTQYF,TGTGCCAGTAGTATGGACTCCCTCGGAGATACGCAGTATTTT
TRBJ2-3,TRBV29-1,TRBD2,-,CSVRGPSGTSDTQYF,TGCAGCGTGAGGGGACCTAGCGGTACCTCAGATACGCAGTATTTT